Each of the 22 T cell receptor beta chains below was sequenced from the same sample in a study of T cell responses to AZD1222 COVID-19 vaccine. Data came from immunoSEQ multiplex PCR; TCRdb stores just in-frame clones and leaves some out. The table shows roughly 100,000 clones, with roughly 83% occurring only once. This specimen consisted of peripheral blood, obtained 28 days after the second AZD1222 dose. The source is an adult who received the AZD1222 COVID-19 vaccine.

V usage is TRBV5-4 and J usage is TRBJ1-5, with a weak D call TRBD1 (6 bases). CDR1 is SGHNT, CDR2 YYREEE, per germline (reference sequence). Deletions cut 3 bases from V and 1 base from J, with 11 bases between. This CDR3 contains 15 residues. The CDR3 DNA follows: TGTGCCAGCAGCTCGGGGGGCCGGAGCAATCAGCCCCAGCATTTT. This sequence encodes CASSSGGRSNQPQHF.

The chain uses TRBV5-6 and TRBJ2-3; 9 bases are shared with TRBD1. J gave up 7 bases and V 3 bases, and 9 bases lay outside the gene matches. This CDR3 region has 15 residues. Germline CDR1 and CDR2: SGHDT and YYEEEE. The CDR3 DNA sequence: TGTGCCAGCAGCTGGGACAGGGCGACCGGGAATACGCAGTATTTT. Its translation is CASSWDRATGNTQYF.

The CDR3 reads CASTQASGNTIYF. The CDR3 DNA reads TGTGCCAGCACCCAGGCCTCTGGAAACACCATATATTTT. J is TRBJ1-3 and V is TRBV7-6; D unresolved. The CDR3 is 13 residues long. CDR1 is SGHVS, CDR2 FNYEAQ, per germline. V was pared by 7 bases and J by 0 bases, with 7 bases between.

The rearrangement uses TRBV6-2 or TRBV6-3 and TRBJ1-5, with D hard to call. CDR3 length: 15 residues. The germline V gene has CDR1 MNHEY and CDR2 SVGEGT. V was trimmed by 4 bases and J by 6 bases, leaving 16 bases between them. CDR3 coding DNA: TGTGCCAGCAGTTCATTTCCGCCAGCGAGTCAGCCCCAGCATTTT. This codes for CASSSFPPASQPQHF.

The chain combines TRBV5-5 with TRBJ1-1; D may be TRBD1 (5 bases). V shed 7 bases and J shed 0 bases, with 10 bases lying between them. Germline CDR1 and CDR2: SGHKS and YYEKEE (reference sequence). The CDR3 totals 13 residues. The CDR3 protein is CASHSGMNTEAFF. The CDR3 DNA sequence: TGTGCCAGCCATTCAGGGATGAACACTGAAGCTTTCTTT.

CDR3 in amino acids: CASSLADSPINTIYF. The CDR3 region has the DNA TGCGCCAGCAGCTTGGCCGACAGCCCTATCAACACCATATATTTT. The chain links TRBV5-1 to TRBJ1-3; TRBD1 is a possible D gene (5 bases). CDR1 is SGHRS, CDR2 YFSETQ, per germline. Trimming removed 0 bases from V and 7 bases from J, with 14 bases in between. There are 15 residues in the CDR3.

The chain is built from TRBV6-2 or TRBV6-3 and TRBJ2-3, with D hard to call. The V gene lost 4 bases and the J gene lost 2 bases, with 10 bases spanning the gap. Germline assignment: CDR1 MNHEY and CDR2 SVGEGT. The CDR3 contains 14 residues. CDR3 in amino acids: CASSLERTTDTQYF. CDR3 nucleotide sequence: TGTGCCAGCAGTTTGGAGCGAACCACAGATACGCAGTATTTT.

This clone was detected only once. The V gene is TRBV19, the J gene TRBJ2-1; a weak D match, TRBD2 (6 bases). CDR1 is LNHDA, CDR2 SQIVND, per germline (reference sequence). The CDR3 totals 15 residues. The V end lost 4 bases, the J end lost 12 bases, and 22 bases lay between the germline ends. CDR3 region: CASSRGSDAGLVQFF. CDR3 DNA sequence: TGTGCCAGTAGTAGGGGTAGTGACGCGGGGCTTGTGCAGTTCTTC.

This chain uses TRBV30 with TRBJ2-3; D unclear. This CDR3 region has 11 residues. Trimming removed 0 bases at V and 12 bases at J, with 10 bases between. Looked up from germline, CDR1 is GTSNPN and CDR2 is SVGIG (reference sequence). Here the CDR3 reads CAWSVLYIQYF. CDR3 coding DNA: TGTGCCTGGAGTGTACTCTACATACAGTATTTT.

The chain combines TRBV19 with TRBJ2-6; D unclear. The germline V gene encodes CDR1 LNHDA and CDR2 SQIVND (reference sequence). CDR3 length equals 15 residues. Trimming shortened V by 1 base and J by 0 bases, and 4 bases separated the two germline ends. The CDR3: CASSIVASGANVLTF. The CDR3 DNA reads TGTGCCAGTAGTATAGTAGCCTCTGGGGCCAACGTCCTGACTTTC. Full variable domain (missing parts from reference TRBV19 and TRBJ2-6): DGGITQSPKYLFRKEGQNVTLSCEQNLNHDAMYWYRQDPGQGLRLIYYSQIVNDFQKGDIAEGYSVSREKKESFPLTVTSAQKNPTAFYLCASSIVASGANVLTFGAGSRLTVL.

This clone has just one count. One junction end disagrees with the germline gene, perhaps due to a read error. The J gene is TRBJ1-2, the V gene TRBV4-3, with no clear D. Germline V gene sequence: CDR1 LGHNA, CDR2 YSLEER. The CDR3 spans 15 residues. The CDR3 coding sequence is TGCGCCAGCAGCAAAGAGTCGGGAGGAGGTTATGGCTACACCTTC. Protein product: CASSKESGGGYGYTF.

This rearrangement joins TRBV19 to TRBJ2-7; 8 bases are shared with TRBD1. The germline V gene encodes CDR1 LNHDA and CDR2 SQIVND (reference sequence). The J segment lost 2 bases and the V segment lost 6 bases, leaving 6 bases of the junction unmatched. CDR3 size: 14 residues. As DNA, the CDR3 is TGTGCCAGTAGCCCCGGACAGGGTACCTACGAGCAGTACTTC. Protein: CASSPGQGTYEQYF.

The chain recombines TRBV6-5 with TRBJ1-6, with 8 bases matching TRBD1. The CDR3 consists of 14 residues. Germline CDR1 is MNHEY and CDR2 is SVGAGI. J gave up 10 bases and V 6 bases, and 8 bases lay outside the gene matches. CDR3 loop: CASRGTGAGSPLHF. Written as DNA, the CDR3 is TGTGCCAGCAGAGGGACAGGAGCGGGATCACCCCTCCACTTT.

The chain uses TRBV12-3 or TRBV12-4 and TRBJ1-5; D is ambiguous. This CDR3 spans 13 amino acids. V was pared by 5 bases and J by 6 bases, with 11 bases between. CDR3 nucleotide sequence: TGTGCCAGCAGTCCCTTTGGTGCTCAGCCCCAGCATTTT. Its translation is CASSPFGAQPQHF.

The rearrangement joins TRBV27 to TRBJ2-3; D is undetermined. There are 14 residues in the CDR3. Trimming stripped 3 bases from V and 4 bases from J, with 11 bases between. The germline gives CDR1 MNHEY, CDR2 SMNVEV (reference sequence). CDR3 protein: CASSLSGVADTQYF. The CDR3 bases are TGTGCCAGCAGTTTGAGTGGGGTGGCAGATACGCAGTATTTT.

The chain carries TRBV7-2 and TRBJ2-1, with D unresolved. Germline V gene sequence: CDR1 SGHTA, CDR2 FQGNSA. V was shortened by 1 base and J by 0 bases, with 19 bases between the two germline ends. The CDR3 contains 19 residues. CDR3 residues: CASSLVSGFPHSSYNEQFF. The CDR3 nucleotides are TGTGCCAGCAGCTTAGTCTCCGGATTTCCGCATAGCTCCTACAATGAGCAGTTCTTC. The entire variable domain, with the rest obtained from reference TRBV7-2 and TRBJ2-1, is as follows: GAGVSQSPSNKVTEKGKDVELRCDPISGHTALYWYRQSLGQGLEFLIYFQGNSAPDKSGLPSDRFSAERTGGSVSTLTIQRTQQEDSAVYLCASSLVSGFPHSSYNEQFFGPGTRLTVL.

J is TRBJ1-1 and V is TRBV11-2; maybe TRBD1 (6 bases). Trimming took 0 bases from V and 2 from J, leaving 10 bases between them. CDR1 and CDR2 (germline): SGHAT, FQNNGV. This CDR3 comprises 15 residues. The CDR3 bases are TGTGCCAGCAGCTTAGAGGTGGGGGCTAACACTGAAGCTTTCTTT. Translated, it gives CASSLEVGANTEAFF.

The genes are TRBV9 and TRBJ2-1; D unresolved. Trimming took 0 bases from V and 6 from J, leaving 4 bases between them. The CDR3 has 12 residues. Germline CDR1 is SGDLS and CDR2 is YYNGEE. The CDR3 is CASSVGLNEQFF. The CDR3 DNA reads as TGTGCCAGCAGCGTAGGCCTCAATGAGCAGTTCTTC. Using reference TRBV9 and TRBJ2-1 for the parts outside the CDR3, the full variable domain is DSGVTQTPKHLITATGQRVTLRCSPRSGDLSVYWYQQSLDQGLQFLIQYYNGEERAKGNILERFSAQQFPDLHSELNLSSLELGDSALYFCASSVGLNEQFFGPGTRLTVL.

This rearrangement joins TRBV18 to TRBJ1-5; D not resolved. CDR1 and CDR2 (germline): KGHSH, LQKENI. The CDR3 loop spans 14 amino acids. Deletions cut 3 bases from V and 4 bases from J, with 10 bases between. In DNA, the CDR3 is TGTGCCAGCTCACCGGACGGAACAAATCAGCCCCAGCATTTT. As protein: CASSPDGTNQPQHF. Complete variable domain (other parts from reference TRBV18 and TRBJ1-5): NAGVMQNPRHLVRRRGQEARLRCSPMKGHSHVYWYRQLPEEGLKFMVYLQKENIIDESGMPKERFSAEFPKEGPSILRIQQVVRGDSAAYFCASSPDGTNQPQHFGDGTRLSIL.

V gene TRBV5-4 combines with J gene TRBJ2-1, with 7 bases fitting TRBD2. The CDR3 has 15 amino acids. The V and J ends lost 4 bases and 1 base, in that order; junction bases with no gene match: 5. Looked up from germline, CDR1 is SGHNT and CDR2 is YYREEE (reference sequence). The CDR3 protein is CASSKDGRSYNEQFF. In nucleotides, the CDR3 is TGTGCCAGCAGCAAGGACGGGAGGTCCTACAATGAGCAGTTCTTC.

The rearrangement uses TRBV9 and TRBJ1-4, with D uncertain. The V gene lost 0 bases and the J gene lost 8 bases, with 11 bases spanning the gap. This CDR3 is built from 14 residues. Germline-derived CDR1 and CDR2 are SGDLS and YYNGEE. In DNA, the CDR3 is TGTGCCAGCAGCGTAGAACCCCACGGCGAAAAACTGTTTTTT. Its translation is CASSVEPHGEKLFF. The full variable domain, rest sourced from reference TRBV9 and TRBJ1-4, is DSGVTQTPKHLITATGQRVTLRCSPRSGDLSVYWYQQSLDQGLQFLIQYYNGEERAKGNILERFSAQQFPDLHSELNLSSLELGDSALYFCASSVEPHGEKLFFGSGTQLSVL.

This chain joins TRBV27 and TRBJ2-3, with D tentatively TRBD1 (6 bases). V shed 4 bases and J shed 4 bases, with 15 bases lying between them. The germline CDR1 and CDR2 sequences are MNHEY and SMNVEV (reference sequence). The CDR3 consists of 15 residues. In nucleotides, the CDR3 is TGTGCCAGCAGTTCAGGACAGACCCTCGCAGATACGCAGTATTTT. This translates into CASSSGQTLADTQYF.